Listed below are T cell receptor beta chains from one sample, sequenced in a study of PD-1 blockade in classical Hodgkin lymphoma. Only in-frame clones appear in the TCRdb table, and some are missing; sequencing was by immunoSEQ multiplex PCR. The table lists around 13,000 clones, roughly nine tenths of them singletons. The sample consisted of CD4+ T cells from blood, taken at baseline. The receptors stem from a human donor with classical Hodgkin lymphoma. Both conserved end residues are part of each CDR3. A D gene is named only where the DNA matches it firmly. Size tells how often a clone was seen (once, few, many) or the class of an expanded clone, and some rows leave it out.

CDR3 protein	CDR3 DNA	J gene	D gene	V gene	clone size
CASRGPSNQPQHF	TGTGCCAGCAGGGGACCTAGCAATCAGCCCCAGCATTTT	TRBJ1-5	.	TRBV2	.
CASSVVLADTQYF	TGTGCCAGCAGCGTAGTATTGGCAGATACGCAGTATTTT	TRBJ2-3	.	TRBV9	.
CASSLASVVPYEQYF	TGTGCCAGCAGCTTAGCGTCAGTGGTCCCCTACGAGCAGTACTTC	TRBJ2-7	.	TRBV11-3	.
CASSLNPSGVDNEQFF	TGCGCCAGCAGCCTGAATCCTAGCGGGGTAGACAATGAGCAGTTCTTC	TRBJ2-1	TRBD2	TRBV5-1	.
CASSLPGDILSGTQYF	TGTGCCAGCAGCTTACCGGGTGATATTCTGTCGGGGACCCAGTACTTC	TRBJ2-5	.	TRBV5-6	.
CASSFTSGNTYNEQFF	TGTGCCAGCAGTTTCACTAGCGGCAATACCTACAATGAGCAGTTCTTC	TRBJ2-1	TRBD2	TRBV28	.
CASSPGTRRQGVQETQYF	TGTGCCAGCTCACCGGGGACTAGACGACAGGGCGTTCAAGAGACCCAGTACTTC	TRBJ2-5	.	TRBV18	.
CASSQRGRGYNEQFF	TGTGCCAGCAGCCAACGGGGGAGGGGGTACAATGAGCAGTTCTTC	TRBJ2-1	.	TRBV14	.
CASRINRGAIYNEQFF	TGTGCCAGCAGGATCAACCGGGGGGCAATTTACAATGAGCAGTTCTTC	TRBJ2-1	.	TRBV5-8	.
CATSRGPGSYEQYF	TGTGCCACCTCCCGGGGGCCAGGGTCCTACGAGCAGTACTTC	TRBJ2-7	.	TRBV6-1	.
CASSLGSGGPETQYF	TGTGCCAGCAGCTTAGGGTCAGGGGGTCCGGAGACCCAGTACTTC	TRBJ2-5	TRBD1	TRBV7-7	.
CASSQGQGSYEQYF	TGCGCCAGCAGCCAGGGACAAGGTTCCTACGAGCAGTACTTC	TRBJ2-7	.	TRBV5-1	.
CASSIWAALAGSSYNEQFF	TGTGCCAGTAGTATCTGGGCGGCACTAGCGGGTAGCTCCTACAATGAGCAGTTCTTC	TRBJ2-1	TRBD2	TRBV19	.
CASSLARGLAGGPSGELFF	TGTGCCAGCAGCTTAGCCCGGGGACTAGCGGGAGGGCCATCCGGGGAGCTGTTTTTT	TRBJ2-2	TRBD2	TRBV13	once
CAISSALYNSPLHF	TGTGCCATCAGTTCGGCACTATACAATTCACCCCTCCACTTT	TRBJ1-6	.	TRBV10-3	.
CASSYSFRWDNSPLHF	TGTGCCAGCAGTTACTCGTTTCGGTGGGACAATTCACCCCTCCACTTT	TRBJ1-6	.	TRBV6-5	once
CASSELGGSYEQYF	TGTGCCAGCAGTGAACTTGGAGGATCCTACGAGCAGTACTTC	TRBJ2-7	.	TRBV28	.
CASSLRLAGEDNEQFF	TGTGCCAGCAGCTTAAGGCTAGCGGGAGAGGACAATGAGCAGTTCTTC	TRBJ2-1	TRBD2	TRBV7-8	.
CASSTFRDRTGELFF	TGTGCCAGCTCAACGTTCCGGGATCGCACCGGGGAGCTGTTTTTT	TRBJ2-2	.	TRBV18	.
CASRVSSSNIGNQPQHF	TGTGCCAGCAGGGTAAGCAGTTCCAATATTGGCAATCAGCCCCAGCATTTT	TRBJ1-5	.	TRBV28	.
CASSQTSGRGEQYF	TGTGCCAGCAGTCAAACTAGCGGGAGGGGCGAGCAGTACTTC	TRBJ2-7	TRBD2	TRBV6-5	.
CASSPGLHQETQYF	TGTGCCAGCTCACCAGGTCTCCATCAAGAGACCCAGTACTTC	TRBJ2-5	.	TRBV18	.
CASPSRGGEGMNTEAFF	TGTGCCAGCCCTTCCCGAGGGGGCGAAGGGATGAACACTGAAGCTTTCTTT	TRBJ1-1	TRBD1	TRBV28	.
CASSIRTGTRDSPLHF	TGTGCCAGTAGTATAAGGACAGGGACTCGTGATTCACCCCTCCACTTT	TRBJ1-6	TRBD1	TRBV19	.
CASSPRGGRTDTQYF	TGTGCCAGCTCTCCCCGGGGGGGGCGCACAGATACGCAGTATTTT	TRBJ2-3	TRBD2	TRBV18	.
CASSPLANPSAKNIQYF	TGTGCCAGCTCACCACTCGCAAATCCTTCGGCCAAAAACATTCAGTACTTC	TRBJ2-4	.	TRBV18	.
CASSLARVAGGWNEQFF	TGCGCCAGCAGCTTGGCCAGGGTAGCGGGAGGTTGGAATGAGCAGTTCTTC	TRBJ2-1	TRBD2	TRBV5-1	once
CAWGRGFYEQYF	TGTGCCTGGGGACGGGGGTTCTACGAGCAGTACTTC	TRBJ2-7	.	TRBV30	.